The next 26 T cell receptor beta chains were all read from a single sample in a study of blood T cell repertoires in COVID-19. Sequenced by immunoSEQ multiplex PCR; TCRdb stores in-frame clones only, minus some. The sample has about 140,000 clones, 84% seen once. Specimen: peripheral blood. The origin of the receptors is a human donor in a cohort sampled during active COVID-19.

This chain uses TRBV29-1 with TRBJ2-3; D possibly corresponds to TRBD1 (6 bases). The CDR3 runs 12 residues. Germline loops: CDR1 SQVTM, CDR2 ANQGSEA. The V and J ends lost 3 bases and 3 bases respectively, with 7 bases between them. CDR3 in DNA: TGCAGCGTTGACACAGGGACAGATACGCAGTATTTT. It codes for CSVDTGTDTQYF.

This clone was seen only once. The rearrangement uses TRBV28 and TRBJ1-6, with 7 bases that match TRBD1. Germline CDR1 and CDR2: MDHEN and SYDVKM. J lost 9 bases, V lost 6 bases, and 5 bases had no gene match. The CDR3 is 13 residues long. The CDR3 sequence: CASRTGFGSPLHF. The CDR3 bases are TGTGCCAGCAGGACAGGGTTCGGTTCACCCCTCCACTTT.

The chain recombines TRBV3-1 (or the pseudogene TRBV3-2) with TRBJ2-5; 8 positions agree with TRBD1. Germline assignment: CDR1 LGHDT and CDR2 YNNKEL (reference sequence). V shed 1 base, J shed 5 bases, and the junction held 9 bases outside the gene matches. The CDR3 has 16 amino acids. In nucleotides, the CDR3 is TGTGCCAGCAGCCAAGGGCCAGGGGGCGCCGGGGAGACCCAGTACTTC. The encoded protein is CASSQGPGGAGETQYF.

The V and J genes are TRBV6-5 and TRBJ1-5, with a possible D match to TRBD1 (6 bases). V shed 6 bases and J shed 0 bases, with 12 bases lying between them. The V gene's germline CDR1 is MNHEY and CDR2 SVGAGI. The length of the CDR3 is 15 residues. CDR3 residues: CASRPYRDSNQPQHF. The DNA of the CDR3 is TGTGCCAGCAGACCCTACAGGGATAGCAATCAGCCCCAGCATTTT.

This chain's CDR3 is CASSVAPRGAFF. The CDR3 DNA is TGTGCCAGCAGCGTAGCCCCAAGGGGGGCTTTCTTT. The V call is TRBV9, the J call TRBJ1-1, with D possibly TRBD1 on 6 matching bases. CDR3 length: 12 amino acids. Germline lookup yields CDR1 SGDLS and CDR2 YYNGEE. V was pared by 0 bases and J by 11 bases, with 11 bases between.

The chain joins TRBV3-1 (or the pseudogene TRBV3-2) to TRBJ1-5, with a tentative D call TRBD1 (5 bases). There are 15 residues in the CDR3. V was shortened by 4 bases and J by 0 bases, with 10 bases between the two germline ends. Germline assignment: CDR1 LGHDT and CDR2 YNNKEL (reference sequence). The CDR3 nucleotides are TGTGCCAGCAGCCTCGGGGGGTCTAGCAATCAGCCCCAGCATTTT. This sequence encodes CASSLGGSSNQPQHF.

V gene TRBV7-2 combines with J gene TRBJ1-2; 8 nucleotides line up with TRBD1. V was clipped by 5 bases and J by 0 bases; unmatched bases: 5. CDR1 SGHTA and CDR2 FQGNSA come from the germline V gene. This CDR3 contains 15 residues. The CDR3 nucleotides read TGTGCCAGCAGCCAAGACAGGGGAGCTAACTATGGCTACACCTTC. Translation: CASSQDRGANYGYTF.

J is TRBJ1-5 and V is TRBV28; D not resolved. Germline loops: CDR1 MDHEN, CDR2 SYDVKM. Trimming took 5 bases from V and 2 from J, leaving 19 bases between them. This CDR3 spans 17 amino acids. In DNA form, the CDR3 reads TGTGCCAGCAGTCTCTCCAAACCGAATAGTGGCAATCAGCCCCAGCATTTT. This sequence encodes CASSLSKPNSGNQPQHF.

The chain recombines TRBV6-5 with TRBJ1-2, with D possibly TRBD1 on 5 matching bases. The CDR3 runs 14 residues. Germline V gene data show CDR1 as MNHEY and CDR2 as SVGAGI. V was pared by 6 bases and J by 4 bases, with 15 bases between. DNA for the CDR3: TGTGCCAGCAGGGGGCGGCAGGGCGTCTATGGCTACACCTTC. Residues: CASRGRQGVYGYTF.

The CDR3 region is CASSSGTDQPQHF. For the CDR3, the DNA is TGCGCCAGCAGCAGTGGGACAGATCAGCCCCAGCATTTT. The rearrangement joins TRBV4-1 to TRBJ1-5, with 7 positions matching TRBD1. Germline lookup yields CDR1 MGHRA and CDR2 YSYEKL. V lost 5 bases, J lost 5 bases, and 3 bases stayed unmatched. The length of the CDR3 is 13 residues.

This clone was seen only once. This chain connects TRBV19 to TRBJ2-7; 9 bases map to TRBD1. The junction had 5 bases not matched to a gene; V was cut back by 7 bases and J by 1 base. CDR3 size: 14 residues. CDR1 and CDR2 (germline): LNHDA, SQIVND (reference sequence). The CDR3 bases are TGTGCCAGTACCCTCGGGACAGGGTCCTACGAGCAGTACTTC. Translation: CASTLGTGSYEQYF.

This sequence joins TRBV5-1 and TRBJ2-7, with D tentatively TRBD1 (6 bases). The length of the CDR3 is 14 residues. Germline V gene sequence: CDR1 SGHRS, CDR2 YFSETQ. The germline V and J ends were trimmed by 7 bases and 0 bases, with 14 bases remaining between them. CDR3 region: CASSSTGASYEQYF. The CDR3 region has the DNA TGCGCCAGCTCGTCGACAGGAGCCTCCTACGAGCAGTACTTC.

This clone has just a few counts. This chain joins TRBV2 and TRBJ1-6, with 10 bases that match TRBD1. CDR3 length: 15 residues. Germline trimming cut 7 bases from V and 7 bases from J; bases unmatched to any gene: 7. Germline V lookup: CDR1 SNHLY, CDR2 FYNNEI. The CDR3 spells CASIRDRGTNSPLHF. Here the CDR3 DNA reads TGTGCCAGCATCAGGGACAGGGGAACGAATTCACCCCTCCACTTT.

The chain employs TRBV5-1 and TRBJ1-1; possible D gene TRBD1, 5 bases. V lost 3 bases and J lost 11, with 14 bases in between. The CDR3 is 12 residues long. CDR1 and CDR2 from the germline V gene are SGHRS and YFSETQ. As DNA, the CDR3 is TGCGCCAGCAGCTCCCTGATGTCAGGGGCTTTCTTT. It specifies CASSSLMSGAFF.

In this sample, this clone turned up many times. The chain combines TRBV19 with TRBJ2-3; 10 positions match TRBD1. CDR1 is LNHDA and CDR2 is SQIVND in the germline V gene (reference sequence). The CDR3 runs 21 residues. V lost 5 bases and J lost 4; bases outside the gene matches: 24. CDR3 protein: CASSVTGTGVFVYEGADTQYF. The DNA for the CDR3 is TGTGCCAGTAGTGTCACCGGGACAGGGGTTTTTGTGTACGAGGGGGCAGATACGCAGTATTTT.

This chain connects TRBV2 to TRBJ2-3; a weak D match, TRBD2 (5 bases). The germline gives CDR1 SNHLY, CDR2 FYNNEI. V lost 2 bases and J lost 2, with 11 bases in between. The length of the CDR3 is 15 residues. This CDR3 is CASSERGRNTDTQYF. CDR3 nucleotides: TGTGCCAGCAGTGAACGGGGTAGGAACACAGATACGCAGTATTTT.

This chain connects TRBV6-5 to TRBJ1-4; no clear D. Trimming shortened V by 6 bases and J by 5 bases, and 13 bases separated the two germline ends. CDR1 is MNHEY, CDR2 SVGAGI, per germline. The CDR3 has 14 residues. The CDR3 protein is CASRPRGGNEKLFF. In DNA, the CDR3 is TGTGCCAGCAGGCCCCGGGGAGGGAATGAAAAACTGTTTTTT.

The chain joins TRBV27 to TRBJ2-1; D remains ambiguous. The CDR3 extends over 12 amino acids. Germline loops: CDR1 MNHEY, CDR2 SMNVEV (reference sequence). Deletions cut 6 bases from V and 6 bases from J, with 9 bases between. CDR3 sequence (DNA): TGTGCCAGCAGCCAGGTGGGCAATGAGCAGTTCTTC. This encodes CASSQVGNEQFF.

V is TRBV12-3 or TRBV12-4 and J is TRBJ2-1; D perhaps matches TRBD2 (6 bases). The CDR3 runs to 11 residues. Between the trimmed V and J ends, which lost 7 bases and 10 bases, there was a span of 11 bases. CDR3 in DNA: TGTGCCAGCACTGCGGCGGGGGAGCAGTTCTTC. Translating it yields CASTAAGEQFF.

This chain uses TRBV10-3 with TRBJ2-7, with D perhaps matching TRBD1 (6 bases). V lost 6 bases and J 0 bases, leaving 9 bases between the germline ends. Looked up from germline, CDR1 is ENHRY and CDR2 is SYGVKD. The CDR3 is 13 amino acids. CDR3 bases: TGTGCCATCAGACAGGGCTCCTCCTACGAGCAGTACTTC. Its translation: CAIRQGSSYEQYF.

This chain's CDR3 is CASSLAGGLGELFF. The CDR3 DNA reads TGTGCCAGCAGTTTAGCGGGGGGGCTAGGGGAGCTGTTTTTT. The gene calls are TRBV27 and TRBJ2-2, with 9 nucleotides matching TRBD2. Germline CDR1 is MNHEY and CDR2 is SMNVEV (reference sequence). The V and J ends lost 2 bases and 8 bases, in that order; junction bases with no gene match: 3. The length of the CDR3 is 14 residues.

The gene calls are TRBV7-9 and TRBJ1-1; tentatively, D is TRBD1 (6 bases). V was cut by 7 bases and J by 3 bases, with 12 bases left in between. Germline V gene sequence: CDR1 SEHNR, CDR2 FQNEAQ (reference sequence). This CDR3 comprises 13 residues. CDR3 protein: CASTRGADTEAFF. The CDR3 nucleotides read TGTGCCAGCACCCGGGGGGCGGACACTGAAGCTTTCTTT.

In DNA, the CDR3 is TGTGCCAGCAGCTTGGACAAGGGCACAGATACGCAGTATTTT. It yields the protein CASSLDKGTDTQYF. V gene TRBV7-9 combines with J gene TRBJ2-3; tentatively, D is TRBD1 (5 bases). V was clipped by 3 bases and J by 1 base, with 8 bases between them. Germline V gene sequence: CDR1 SEHNR, CDR2 FQNEAQ (reference sequence). This CDR3 has 14 residues. Together with reference TRBV7-9 and TRBJ2-3, the CDR3 gives the full variable domain: DTGVSQNPRHKITKRGQNVTFRCDPISEHNRLYWYRQTLGQGPEFLTYFQNEAQLEKSRLLSDRFSAERPKGSFSTLEIQRTEQGDSAMYLCASSLDKGTDTQYFGPGTRLTVL.

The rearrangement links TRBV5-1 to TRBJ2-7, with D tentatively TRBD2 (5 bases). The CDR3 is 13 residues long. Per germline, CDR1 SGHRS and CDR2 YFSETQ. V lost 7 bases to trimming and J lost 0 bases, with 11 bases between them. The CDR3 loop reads CASGRGSSYEQYF. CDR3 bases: TGCGCCAGCGGTCGGGGTAGCTCCTACGAGCAGTACTTC.

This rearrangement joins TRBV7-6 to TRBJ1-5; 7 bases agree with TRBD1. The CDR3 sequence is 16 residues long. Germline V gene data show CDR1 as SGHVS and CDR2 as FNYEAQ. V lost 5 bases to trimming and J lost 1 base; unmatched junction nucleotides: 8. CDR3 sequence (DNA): TGTGCCAGCAGCCCGGAGACGGGACAGAGCAATCAGCCCCAGCATTTT. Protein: CASSPETGQSNQPQHF. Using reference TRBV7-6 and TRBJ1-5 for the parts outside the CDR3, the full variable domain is GAGVSQSPRYKVTKRGQDVALRCDPISGHVSLYWYRQALGQGPEFLTYFNYEAQQDKSGLPNDRFSAERPEGSISTLTIQRTEQRDSAMYRCASSPETGQSNQPQHFGDGTRLSIL.

The CDR3 loop reads CASSQGRDEQYF. CDR3 in DNA: TGTGCCAGCAGCCAAGGGAGGGACGAGCAGTACTTC. The gene calls are TRBV3-1 (or the pseudogene TRBV3-2) and TRBJ2-7, with D tentatively TRBD2 (6 bases). Per germline, CDR1 LGHDT and CDR2 YNNKEL (reference sequence). The CDR3 spans 12 residues. Trimming stripped 1 base from V and 5 bases from J, with 6 bases between.